This T cell receptor (beta chain) was profiled in a study of CD8 T cells in Susac syndrome. The length of the CDR3 is 15 residues. Trimming pared 0 bases from V and 1 base from J, leaving 11 bases between. The germline V gene has CDR1 SGDLS and CDR2 YYNGEE. Findings of the study overall: The study acknowledged a relatively small number of individuals in its TCR sequencing and HLA analysis.

An input of about 0.45 to 1 ug of RNA was subjected to reverse transcription using random hexamers. The amplification used immunoSEQ multiplex PCR on TCR beta CDR3; it spanned 54 Vbeta and 13 Jbeta. TCRdb independently ran MiXCR on the immunoSEQ multiplex PCR reads; one entry per CDR3 protein. The sample lists some 300,000 distinct CDR3 sequences, approximately 85% occurring once. Regarding this clonotype: The antigen is unknown.

Sequenced: CD8+ T cells from PBMCs. This clonotype was obtained from a human donor with multiple sclerosis. This chain links TRBV9 with TRBJ2-7; perhaps TRBD2 as D (6 bases). The CDR3 DNA reads TGTGCCAGCAGCGTAGGCGGGGCGATTTCCTACGAGCAGTACTTC. Amino acids: CASSVGGAISYEQYF.